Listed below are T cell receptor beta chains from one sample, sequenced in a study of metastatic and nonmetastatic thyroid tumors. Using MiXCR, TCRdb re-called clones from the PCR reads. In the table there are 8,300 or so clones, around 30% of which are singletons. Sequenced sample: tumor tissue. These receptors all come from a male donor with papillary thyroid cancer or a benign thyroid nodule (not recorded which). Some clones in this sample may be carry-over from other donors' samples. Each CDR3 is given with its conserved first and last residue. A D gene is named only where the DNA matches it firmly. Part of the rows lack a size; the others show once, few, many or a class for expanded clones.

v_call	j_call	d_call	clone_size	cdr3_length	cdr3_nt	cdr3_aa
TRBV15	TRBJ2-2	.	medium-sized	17	TGTGCCACCAGCAGAGCGAGCAGGGTAGGACGGACCGGGGAGCTGTTTTTT	CATSRASRVGRTGELFF
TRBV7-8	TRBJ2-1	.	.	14	TGTGCCAGCAGCCCCGCCGGTGGGGTGGGTGAGCAGTTCTTC	CASSPAGGVGEQFF
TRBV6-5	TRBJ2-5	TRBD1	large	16	TGTGCCAGCAGTTACTCGAGGCAGGGGGCCCAAGAGACCCAGTACTTC	CASSYSRQGAQETQYF
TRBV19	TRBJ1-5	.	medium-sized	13	TGTGCCGGCTCCGTGCAGTTTAATCAGCCCCAGCATTTT	CAGSVQFNQPQHF
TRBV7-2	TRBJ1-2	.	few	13	TGTGCCAGCAGCTTTGCATGGGCGGGGGGCTACACCTTC	CASSFAWAGGYTF
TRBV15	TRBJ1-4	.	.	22	TGTGCCACCAGCAGAGATTCCCCACTCCGGGGCCCACAAGCCCATTTAGGGGAAAAACTGTTTTTT	CATSRDSPLRGPQAHLGEKLFF
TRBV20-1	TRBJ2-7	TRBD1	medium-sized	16	TGCAGTGCTAGAGGAGGGGGCCGATCTCCAAACTACGAGCAGTACTTC	CSARGGGRSPNYEQYF
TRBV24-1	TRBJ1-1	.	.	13	TGTGCCACCAGTGACGGGGGGCTAACTGAAGCTTTCTTT	CATSDGGLTEAFF
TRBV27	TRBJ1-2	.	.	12	TGTGCCAGCAGTGACAGTGGCTATGGCTACACCTTC	CASSDSGYGYTF
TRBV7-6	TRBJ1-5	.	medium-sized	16	TGTGCCAGCAGCTTAGCGGGGGGAAAGGGCAATCAGCCCCAGCATTTT	CASSLAGGKGNQPQHF
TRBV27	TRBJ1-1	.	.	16	TGTGCCAGCAGTTCAGATGGGTGGGCAACGGCCACTGAAGCTTTCTTT	CASSSDGWATATEAFF
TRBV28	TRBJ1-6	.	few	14	TGTGCCAGCAGTTTAGGAGGAATTAATTCACCCCTCCACTTT	CASSLGGINSPLHF
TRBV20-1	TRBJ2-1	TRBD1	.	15	TGCAGTGCTAGAGATCCCGGACAGGGGTACAATGAGCAGTTCTTC	CSARDPGQGYNEQFF
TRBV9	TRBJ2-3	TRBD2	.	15	TGTGCCAGCACCCGGACTAGCGCGAGCACAGATACGCAGTATTTT	CASTRTSASTDTQYF
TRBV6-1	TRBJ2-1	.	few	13	TGTGCCAGCAGTGCCCCTTACTACAATGAGCAGTTCTTC	CASSAPYYNEQFF
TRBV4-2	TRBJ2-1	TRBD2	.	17	TGTGCCAGCAGCCAAGTTTCAGGAGGCGGGGGGTGGGGTGAGCAGTTCTTC	CASSQVSGGGGWGEQFF
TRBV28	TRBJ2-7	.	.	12	TGTGCCAGCAGTTTTCGGCCGTACGAGCAGTACTTC	CASSFRPYEQYF
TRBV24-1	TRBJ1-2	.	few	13	TGTGCCACCAGTGACCCGACGGACTATGGCTACACCTTC	CATSDPTDYGYTF
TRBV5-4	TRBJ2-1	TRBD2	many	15	TGTGCCAGCAGCTCGTCCCTAGCGGGTTCGGATGAGCAGTTCTTC	CASSSSLAGSDEQFF
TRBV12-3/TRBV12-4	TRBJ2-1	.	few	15	TGTGCCAGCAGCGCCGGGACGCTGCCTGACAATGAGCAGTTCTTC	CASSAGTLPDNEQFF
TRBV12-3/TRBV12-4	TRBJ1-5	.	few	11	TGTGCCAGCAACAATGGGGGTAATCAGCATTTT	CASNNGGNQHF
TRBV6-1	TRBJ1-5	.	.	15	TGTGCCAGCAGAAGAATCGGACGGGAGAATCAGCCCCAGCATTTT	CASRRIGRENQPQHF
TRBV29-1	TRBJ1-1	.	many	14	TGCAGCGTCCGATCGGTGCCTCTGAACACTGAAGCTTTCTTT	CSVRSVPLNTEAFF
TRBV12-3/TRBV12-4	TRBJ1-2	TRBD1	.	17	TGTGCCAGCAGTCCAACACAGGGGGCGGGAGGAGGGGATGGCTACACCTTC	CASSPTQGAGGGDGYTF
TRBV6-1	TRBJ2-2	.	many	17	TGTGCCAGCAGAAATCAGGGGTTACGCGCGAACACCGGGGAGCTGTTTTTT	CASRNQGLRANTGELFF
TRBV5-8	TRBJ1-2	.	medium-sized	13	TGTGCCAGCACCCTTAGGGGACCCTATGGCTACACCTTC	CASTLRGPYGYTF
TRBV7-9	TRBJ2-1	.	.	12	TGTGCCAGCAGCTTAACCGGAAATGAGCAGTTCTTC	CASSLTGNEQFF
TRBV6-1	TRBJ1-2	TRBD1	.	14	TGTGCCAGCATCCCAGCAGGGGGCGGCTATGGCTACACCTTC	CASIPAGGGYGYTF
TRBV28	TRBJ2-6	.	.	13	TGTGCCATCAGTCCCTCCCCAGTTAGCGTCCTGCGTTTC	CAISPSPVSVLRF
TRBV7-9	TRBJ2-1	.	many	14	TGTGCCAGCACTCCGACGGGCTCCTACAATGAGCAGTTCTTC	CASTPTGSYNEQFF
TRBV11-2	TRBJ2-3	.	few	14	TGTGCCAGCAGCTATGCATCGGTGACAGATACGCAGTATTTT	CASSYASVTDTQYF
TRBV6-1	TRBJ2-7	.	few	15	TGTGCCAGCAGTAAAGGACATGGGAACTCCAACGAGCAGTACTTC	CASSKGHGNSNEQYF
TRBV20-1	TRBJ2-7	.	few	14	TGCAGTGCTACCGGGACTCCAAACTCCTACGAGCAGTACTTC	CSATGTPNSYEQYF
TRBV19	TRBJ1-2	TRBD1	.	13	TGTGCCAGTAGTCCGGGACAGGGGGATGGCTACACCTTC	CASSPGQGDGYTF
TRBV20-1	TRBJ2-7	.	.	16	TGCAGTGCTAGAGATCCCAACAGGACTATCTACTACGAGCAGTACTTC	CSARDPNRTIYYEQYF
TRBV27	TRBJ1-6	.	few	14	TGTGCCAGCAGCCTCAAAGATGATAATTCACCCCTCCACTTT	CASSLKDDNSPLHF
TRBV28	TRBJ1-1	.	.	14	TGTGCAAGCACCCGGGGGGGACTGAACACTGAAGCTTTCTTT	CASTRGGLNTEAFF
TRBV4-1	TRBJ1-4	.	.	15	TGCGCCAGCAGCCAAGATTCACCAACTAATGAAAAACTGTTTTTT	CASSQDSPTNEKLFF
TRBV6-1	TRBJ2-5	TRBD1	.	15	TGTGCCAGCAGAGACAGGGGGTCCCTAGGGGAGACCCAGTACTTC	CASRDRGSLGETQYF
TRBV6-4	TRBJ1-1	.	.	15	TGTGCCAGCAGTGACTCCCCGGACAGGAACACTGAAGCTTTCTTT	CASSDSPDRNTEAFF
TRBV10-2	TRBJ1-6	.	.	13	TGCGCCAGCAGCCGGGACTATAATTCACCCCTCCACTTT	CASSRDYNSPLHF
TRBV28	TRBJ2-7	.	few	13	TGTGCCAGCAGTAAGTATCGGGACAACGAGCAGTACTTC	CASSKYRDNEQYF
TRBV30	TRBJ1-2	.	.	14	TGTGCCTGGAGTGAGCTCCGGGGAGACTATGGCTACACCTTC	CAWSELRGDYGYTF